Here is one T cell receptor (beta chain) with its context. These data belong to a study of cytomegalovirus exposure and HLA in healthy donors. Overall study context: According to later analysis, the same platform produced the roughly 120 validation and several hundred first-cohort repertoires.

The CDR3 consists of 14 residues. After removal of 3 bases from V and 2 bases from J, the junction contained 1 base not matched to a gene. Germline CDR1 LNHNV, CDR2 YYDKDF (reference sequence). It was the roughly 130-subject validation cohort, separate from the roughly 700-subject first cohort, to which the donors belonged. This table comes from immunoSEQ multiplex PCR, and its TCRdb copy is limited to in-frame clones, with some not included. This table has 100,000 or so clones, about 85% appearing once. The V and J genes are TRBV15 and TRBJ1-2; 9 nucleotides align to TRBD1. Sequenced: PBMCs. This sequence was found in a young woman in good health and CMV-seropositive. The CDR3 reads CATSRGTGNYGYTF. The CDR3 region has the DNA TGTGCCACCAGCAGGGGGACAGGGAACTATGGCTACACCTTC.